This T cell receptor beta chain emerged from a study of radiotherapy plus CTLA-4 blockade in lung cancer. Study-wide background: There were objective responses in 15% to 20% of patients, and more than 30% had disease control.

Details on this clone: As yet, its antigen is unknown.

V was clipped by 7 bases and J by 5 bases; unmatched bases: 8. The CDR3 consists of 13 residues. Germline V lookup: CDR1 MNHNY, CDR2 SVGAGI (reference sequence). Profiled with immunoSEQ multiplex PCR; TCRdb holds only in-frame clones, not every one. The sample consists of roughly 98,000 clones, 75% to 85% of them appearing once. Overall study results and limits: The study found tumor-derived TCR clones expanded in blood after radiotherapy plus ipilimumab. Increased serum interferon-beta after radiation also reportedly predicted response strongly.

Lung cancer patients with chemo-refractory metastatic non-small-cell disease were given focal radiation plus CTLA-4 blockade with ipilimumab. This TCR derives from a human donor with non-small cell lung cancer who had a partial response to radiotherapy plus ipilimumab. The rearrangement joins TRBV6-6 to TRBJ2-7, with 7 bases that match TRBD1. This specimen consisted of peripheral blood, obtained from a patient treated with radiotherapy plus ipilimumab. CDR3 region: CASNDRVVDEQYF. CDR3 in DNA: TGTGCCAGCAACGACAGGGTCGTCGACGAGCAGTACTTC.